This T cell receptor beta chain was sequenced for a study of blood T cell repertoires in COVID-19. Looking at the study overall: T cells, B-cell-depleted T cells, or PBMCs provided the cDNA or gDNA that served as material.

Profiled with immunoSEQ multiplex PCR; TCRdb holds only in-frame clones, not every one. The data show roughly 250,000 clones, roughly 89% seen once. Participants came from roughly 23 US areas, aged roughly 18 to 89 years. Categorization into cohorts depended on clinical history that participants reported. Each recovered donor of Cohort 3 presented with two negative PCRs, clearance, or symptom resolution. This CDR3 contains 15 residues. Trimming pared 5 bases from V and 5 bases from J, leaving 17 bases between. The V gene's germline CDR1 is MDHEN and CDR2 SYDVKM. Sequenced material: PBMCs or T cells enriched from blood (not recorded which). This chain uses TRBV28 with TRBJ2-3, with a weak D call TRBD1 (5 bases). This TCR came from a man aged 40-49 years who had recovered from COVID-19. CDR3 residues: CASSIAGHRGDTQYF. CDR3 in DNA: TGTGCCAGCAGTATCGCCGGCCATAGGGGAGATACGCAGTATTTT.